These 24 T cell receptor beta chains originate from one sample sequenced in a study of control samples from healthy donors and cancer patients. TCRdb's copy holds only in-frame clones and misses some; the assay was immunoSEQ multiplex PCR. Of around 130,000 clones in the sample, 91% were seen once. The source material was blood. The source of these receptors is a man aged 18 to 35 in good health.

This clone was recorded once. The chain employs TRBV3-1 (or the pseudogene TRBV3-2) and TRBJ2-2; 10 nucleotides agree with TRBD2. This CDR3 region has 15 residues. The germline gives CDR1 LGHDT, CDR2 YNNKEL (reference sequence). Germline trimming cut 4 bases from V and 3 bases from J; bases unmatched to any gene: 2. The CDR3 bases are TGTGCCAGCAGCCCCGGGACTAGCGACACCGGGGAGCTGTTTTTT. As protein: CASSPGTSDTGELFF.

The V call is TRBV19, the J call TRBJ2-3, with a tentative D call TRBD1 (6 bases). V lost 5 bases and J lost 0, with 12 bases in between. Germline CDR1 and CDR2: LNHDA and SQIVND (reference sequence). The CDR3 has 15 amino acids. The CDR3 coding sequence is TGTGCCAGTAGTCGTGGACAGACTAGCACAGATACGCAGTATTTT. Protein sequence: CASSRGQTSTDTQYF.

In nucleotides, the CDR3 is TGTGCCAGCAGTTTCCGGCGGTATCAGCCCCAGCATTTT. Encoded protein: CASSFRRYQPQHF. The V gene is TRBV27, the J gene TRBJ1-5; D unclear. The germline V gene encodes CDR1 MNHEY and CDR2 SMNVEV (reference sequence). The CDR3 has 13 residues. With 3 bases removed from V and 5 bases from J, the gap between germline ends came to 8 bases.

This sequence joins TRBV19 and TRBJ2-3, with no clear D. Germline V gene sequence: CDR1 LNHDA, CDR2 SQIVND (reference sequence). V was shortened by 2 bases and J by 9 bases, with 9 bases between the two germline ends. This CDR3 contains 12 residues. CDR3 nucleotides: TGTGCCAGTAGTATAAACCCGGACACGCAGTATTTT. As protein: CASSINPDTQYF.

This clone was seen only once. Just one base apart from a much larger clone, this may be a read error. Other DNA sequences in this specimen translate into the identical CDR3. The genes are TRBV6-1 and TRBJ2-3; 10 bases align to TRBD2. The CDR3 has 16 residues. CDR1 and CDR2 from the germline V gene are MNHNS and SASEGT. V shed 0 bases, J shed 2 bases, and the junction held 2 bases outside the gene matches. The CDR3 is CASSEASGGATDTQYF. The CDR3 DNA reads as TGTGCCAGCAGTGAAGCAAGCGGGGGGGCCACAGATACGCAGTATTTT.

CDR3 sequence (DNA): TGTGCCAGCAGCTGGACGGACAGGCTCTATGGCTACACCTTC. This gives the protein CASSWTDRLYGYTF. J is TRBJ1-2 and V is TRBV5-6, with TRBD1 identical over 7 bases. The ends lost 3 bases at V and 4 bases at J; junction bases unmatched: 6. The CDR3 is 14 residues long. Germline loops: CDR1 SGHDT, CDR2 YYEEEE. Filled out from reference TRBV5-6 and TRBJ1-2, the complete variable domain reads DAGVTQSPTHLIKTRGQQVTLRCSPKSGHDTVSWYQQALGQGPQFIFQYYEEEERQRGNFPDRFSGHQFPNYSSELNVNALLLGDSALYLCASSWTDRLYGYTFGSGTRLTVV.

The V and J genes are TRBV7-6 and TRBJ2-7; 10 bases agree with TRBD1. The CDR3 contains 18 residues. Looked up from germline, CDR1 is SGHVS and CDR2 is FNYEAQ. V shed 5 bases, J shed 4 bases, and the junction held 17 bases outside the gene matches. DNA of the CDR3: TGTGCCAGCAGCCCAGAGCCTTTAGCCGGGACAGGGGTGTACGAGCAGTACTTC. It translates to CASSPEPLAGTGVYEQYF.

The chain uses TRBV3-1 (or the pseudogene TRBV3-2) and TRBJ2-3; D is uncertain. V was cut by 1 base and J by 1 base, with 6 bases left in between. The CDR3 covers 14 residues. Germline V gene sequence: CDR1 LGHDT, CDR2 YNNKEL (reference sequence). CDR3 sequence: CASSQAAGTDTQYF. CDR3 bases: TGTGCCAGCAGCCAAGCAGCAGGCACAGATACGCAGTATTTT.

This clone appeared a single time. V and J are TRBV7-9 and TRBJ2-2; 7 bases match TRBD1. The V and J ends lost 3 bases and 7 bases, in that order; junction bases with no gene match: 8. The CDR3 has 15 residues. Germline loops: CDR1 SEHNR, CDR2 FQNEAQ (reference sequence). The CDR3 loop reads CASSFRDRGHGELFF. The CDR3 DNA follows: TGTGCCAGCAGCTTTAGGGACAGAGGTCACGGGGAGCTGTTTTTT.

This chain connects TRBV19 to TRBJ1-1; D uncertain. Germline V lookup: CDR1 LNHDA, CDR2 SQIVND (reference sequence). Trimming pared 5 bases from V and 1 base from J, leaving 8 bases between. This CDR3 is 13 amino acids long. The CDR3 protein is CASSQIQNTEAFF. The CDR3 nucleotides are TGTGCCAGTAGTCAGATACAGAACACTGAAGCTTTCTTT.

The chain couples TRBV19 to TRBJ2-1; 10 bases are shared with TRBD1. The CDR3 is 15 amino acids. J was trimmed by 6 bases and V by 0 bases; bases with no gene match: 2. Per the germline V gene, CDR1 is LNHDA and CDR2 is SQIVND (reference sequence). The chain's CDR3 is CASSIERTGGNEQFF. CDR3 sequence (DNA): TGTGCCAGTAGTATAGAGCGGACAGGGGGCAATGAGCAGTTCTTC.

The CDR3 is CASSQDQGPTIYF. The CDR3 DNA reads TGCGCCAGCAGCCAAGACCAGGGCCCCACCATATATTTT. The chain carries TRBV4-1 and TRBJ1-3; TRBD1 might be the D (5 bases). Germline lookup yields CDR1 MGHRA and CDR2 YSYEKL. The CDR3 runs 13 residues. V was pared by 0 bases and J by 9 bases, with 9 bases between.

The genes are TRBV24-1 and TRBJ2-2; D is possibly TRBD2 (5 bases). The CDR3 covers 16 residues. Per the germline V gene, CDR1 is KGHDR and CDR2 is SFDVKD. Trimming stripped 2 bases from V and 7 bases from J, with 16 bases between. CDR3 sequence (DNA): TGTGCCACCAGTGATTCCGTCGAGTCGGGGTACGGGGAGCTGTTTTTT. Amino acid sequence: CATSDSVESGYGELFF.

This chain links TRBV30 with TRBJ1-2, with D uncertain. The germline V gene encodes CDR1 GTSNPN and CDR2 SVGIG (reference sequence). The CDR3 sequence is 15 residues long. Trimming took 0 bases from V and 2 from J, leaving 13 bases between them. In nucleotides, the CDR3 is TGTGCCTGGAGTGTACTACAGCCGCTGAACTATGGCTACACCTTC. Protein product: CAWSVLQPLNYGYTF. The full variable domain, completed using reference TRBV30 and TRBJ1-2, is SQTIHQWPATLVQPVGSPLSLECTVEGTSNPNLYWYRQAAGRGLQLLFYSVGIGQISSEVPQNLSASRPQDRQFILSSKKLLLSDSGFYLCAWSVLQPLNYGYTFGSGTRLTVV.

This clone was counted a few times. The V call is TRBV28, the J call TRBJ1-5, with 7 bases fitting TRBD1. The CDR3 has 14 amino acids. Germline assignment: CDR1 MDHEN and CDR2 SYDVKM. The trim removed 8 bases at V and 6 bases at J, leaving 10 bases unmatched. CDR3 loop: CASGRQGYGQPQHF. The CDR3 region has the DNA TGTGCCAGCGGACGACAGGGATACGGTCAGCCCCAGCATTTT.

The V call is TRBV6-6, the J call TRBJ1-3; D is unresolved. This CDR3 spans 16 amino acids. The V gene lost 0 bases and the J gene lost 3 bases, with 12 bases spanning the gap. Germline V CDR1 and CDR2: MNHNY, SVGAGI (reference sequence). CDR3 loop: CASSYSTGVGGNTIYF. CDR3 nucleotide sequence: TGTGCCAGCAGTTACTCAACTGGGGTCGGTGGAAACACCATATATTTT.

J is TRBJ2-7 and V is TRBV2; 8 bases fit TRBD1. CDR1 and CDR2 from the germline V gene are SNHLY and FYNNEI. Germline trimming cut 5 bases from V and 1 base from J; bases unmatched to any gene: 7. This CDR3 is built from 15 residues. CDR3 amino acids: CASSIPRTGSYEQYF. DNA for the CDR3: TGTGCCAGCAGTATTCCTAGGACAGGGTCCTACGAGCAGTACTTC.

This clone has a single count. The rearrangement uses TRBV4-2 and TRBJ1-3; 7 bases map to TRBD1. V was clipped by 7 bases and J by 1 base; unmatched bases: 10. The CDR3 spans 16 residues. Germline CDR1 reads LGHNA; CDR2 reads YNFKEQ. The CDR3 DNA follows: TGTGCCAGCACCCCGGGACAGCGGGGATCTGGAAACACCATATATTTT. Protein sequence: CASTPGQRGSGNTIYF.

The chain recombines TRBV5-4 with TRBJ2-5, with no clear D. The germline gives CDR1 SGHNT, CDR2 YYREEE (reference sequence). This CDR3 spans 14 amino acids. The V end was cut by 1 base, the J end by 5 bases, with 12 bases between. CDR3 sequence reads: CASSLPTLQETQYF. The CDR3 DNA reads as TGTGCCAGCAGCTTGCCCACCCTGCAGGAGACCCAGTACTTC. The whole variable domain, filled in from reference TRBV5-4 and TRBJ2-5, reads ETGVTQSPTHLIKTRGQQVTLRCSSQSGHNTVSWYQQALGQGPQFIFQYYREEENGRGNFPPRFSGLQFPNYSSELNVNALELDDSALYLCASSLPTLQETQYFGPGTRLLVL.

The sample holds a few counts of this clone. This rearrangement joins TRBV5-1 to TRBJ2-2; 15 nucleotides line up with TRBD2. CDR1 and CDR2 from the germline V gene are SGHRS and YFSETQ. CDR3 size: 17 residues. The V gene end was trimmed by 4 bases and the J gene end by 5 bases; junction bases not matched to a gene: 6. The CDR3 region is CASSPGLAGGQTGELFF. CDR3 bases: TGCGCCAGCAGCCCCGGACTAGCGGGGGGGCAGACCGGGGAGCTGTTTTTT.

The V call is TRBV30, the J call TRBJ1-1, with D tentatively TRBD1 (5 bases). V gave up 3 bases and J gave up 0 bases, with 11 bases separating them. CDR1 and CDR2 from the germline V gene are GTSNPN and SVGIG (reference sequence). The CDR3 spans 14 residues. CDR3 loop: CAWSRDGLNTEAFF. CDR3 bases: TGTGCCTGGAGCCGGGACGGACTGAACACTGAAGCTTTCTTT.

V gene TRBV6-5 combines with J gene TRBJ2-1; D is undetermined. V dropped 7 bases and J dropped 2 bases, with 9 bases sitting between them. This CDR3 is built from 13 residues. Per germline, CDR1 MNHEY and CDR2 SVGAGI. For the CDR3, the DNA is TGTGCCAGCAAGCCATACACCTACAATGAGCAGTTCTTC. Translated: CASKPYTYNEQFF.

This clone has only a few counts. The J gene is TRBJ1-4, the V gene TRBV10-3; D is unclear. Germline-derived CDR1 and CDR2 are ENHRY and SYGVKD. Trimming pared 4 bases from V and 0 bases from J, leaving 6 bases between. CDR3 size: 14 residues. CDR3 in amino acids: CAISVNATNEKLFF. In nucleotides, the CDR3 is TGTGCCATCAGTGTCAATGCAACTAATGAAAAACTGTTTTTT.

The rearrangement links TRBV19 to TRBJ1-5, with D unclear. CDR1 and CDR2 (germline): LNHDA, SQIVND (reference sequence). The CDR3 is made up of 14 amino acids. The V end was cut by 5 bases, the J end by 0 bases, with 8 bases between. CDR3 coding DNA: TGTGCCAGTAGTTTGAAGAATAGCAATCAGCCCCAGCATTTT. It encodes CASSLKNSNQPQHF.